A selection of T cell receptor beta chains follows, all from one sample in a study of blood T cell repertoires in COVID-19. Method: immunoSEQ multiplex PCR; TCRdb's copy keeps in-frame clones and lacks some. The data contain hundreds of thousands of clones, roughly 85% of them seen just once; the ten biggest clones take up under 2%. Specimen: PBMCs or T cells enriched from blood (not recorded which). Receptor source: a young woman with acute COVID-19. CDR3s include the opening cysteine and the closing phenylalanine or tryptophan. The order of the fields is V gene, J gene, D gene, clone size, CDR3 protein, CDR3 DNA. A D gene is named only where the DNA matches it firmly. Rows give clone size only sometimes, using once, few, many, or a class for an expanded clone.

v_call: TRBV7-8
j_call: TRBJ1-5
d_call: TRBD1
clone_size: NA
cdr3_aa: CASSLQRDRPNQPQHF
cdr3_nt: TGTGCCAGCAGCTTGCAAAGGGACAGGCCGAATCAGCCCCAGCATTTT

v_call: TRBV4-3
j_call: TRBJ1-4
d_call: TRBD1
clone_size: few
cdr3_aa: CASSQVARDSYEKLFF
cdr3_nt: TGCGCCAGCAGCCAAGTTGCACGGGACAGCTATGAAAAACTGTTTTTT

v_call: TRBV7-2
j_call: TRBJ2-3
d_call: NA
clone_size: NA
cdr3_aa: CASSQRAGSVNTQYF
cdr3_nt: TGTGCCAGCAGCCAGCGGGCGGGGTCGGTAAATACGCAGTATTTT

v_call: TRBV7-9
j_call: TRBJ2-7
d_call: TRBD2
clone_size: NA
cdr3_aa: CASSRMSGTYYEQYF
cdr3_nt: TGTGCCAGCAGTCGCATGAGCGGGACTTATTACGAGCAGTACTTC

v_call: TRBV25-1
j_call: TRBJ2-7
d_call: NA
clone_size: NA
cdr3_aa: CASSEWRASSYEQYF
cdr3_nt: TGTGCCAGCAGTGAATGGAGAGCCTCCTCCTACGAGCAGTACTTC

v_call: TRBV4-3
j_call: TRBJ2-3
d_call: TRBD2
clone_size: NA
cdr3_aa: CASSQEFTSGFSTDTQYF
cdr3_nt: TGCGCCAGCAGCCAAGAGTTTACTAGCGGGTTCAGCACAGATACGCAGTATTTT

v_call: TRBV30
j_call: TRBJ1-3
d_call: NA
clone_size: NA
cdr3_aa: CAWSLGGVDTIYF
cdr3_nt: TGTGCCTGGAGTTTAGGGGGAGTGGACACCATATATTTT

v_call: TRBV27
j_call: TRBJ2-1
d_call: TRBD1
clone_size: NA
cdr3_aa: CASSSRSDRVNAQFF
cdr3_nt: TGTGCCAGCAGTTCCCGCTCGGACAGGGTTAACGCGCAGTTCTTC

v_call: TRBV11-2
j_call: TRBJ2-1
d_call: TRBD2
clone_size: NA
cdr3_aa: CASRFGLAFRDEQFF
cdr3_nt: TGTGCCAGCAGGTTCGGACTAGCGTTTCGTGATGAGCAGTTCTTC

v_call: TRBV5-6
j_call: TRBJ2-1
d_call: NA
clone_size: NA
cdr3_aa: CASSLGPGAEQFF
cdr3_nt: TGTGCCAGCAGCTTGGGCCCGGGAGCCGAGCAGTTCTTC

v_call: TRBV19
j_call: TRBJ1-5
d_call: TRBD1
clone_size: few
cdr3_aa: CASSTTRQGTQPQHF
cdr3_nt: TGTGCCAGTAGTACCACCCGACAGGGAACCCAGCCCCAGCATTTT

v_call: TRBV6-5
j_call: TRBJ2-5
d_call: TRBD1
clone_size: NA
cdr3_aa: CASSYSDRARETQYF
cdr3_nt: TGTGCCAGCAGTTACTCGGACAGGGCTCGGGAGACCCAGTACTTC

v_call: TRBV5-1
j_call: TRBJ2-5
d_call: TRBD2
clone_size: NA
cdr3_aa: CASSALAGQQTQYF
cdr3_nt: TGCGCCAGCAGCGCACTAGCGGGGCAGCAGACCCAGTACTTC

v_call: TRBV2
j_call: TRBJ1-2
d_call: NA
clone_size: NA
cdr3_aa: CAMGTDLYGYTF
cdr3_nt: TGTGCCATGGGTACAGACCTCTATGGCTACACCTTC

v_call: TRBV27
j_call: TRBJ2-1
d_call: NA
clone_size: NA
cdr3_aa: CASSRTRDEQFF
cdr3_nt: TGTGCCAGTAGCCGGACACGCGATGAGCAGTTCTTC

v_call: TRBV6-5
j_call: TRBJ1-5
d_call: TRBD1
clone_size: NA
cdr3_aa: CASSSGQVENQPQHF
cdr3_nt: TGTGCCAGCAGTTCTGGACAGGTAGAAAATCAGCCCCAGCATTTT

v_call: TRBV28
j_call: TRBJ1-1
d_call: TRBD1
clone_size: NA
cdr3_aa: CASSPPTGRRMGNTEAFF
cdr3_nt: TGTGCCAGCAGCCCCCCGACAGGGCGGCGTATGGGGAACACTGAAGCTTTCTTT

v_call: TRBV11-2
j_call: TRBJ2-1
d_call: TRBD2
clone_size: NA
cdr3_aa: CASSIRSGRSWGEQFF
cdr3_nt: TGTGCCAGCAGCATACGTAGCGGGAGATCGTGGGGTGAGCAGTTCTTC

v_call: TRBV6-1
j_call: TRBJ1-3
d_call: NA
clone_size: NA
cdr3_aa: CASSETRSGNTIYF
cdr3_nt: TGTGCCAGCAGTGAGACAAGATCTGGAAACACCATATATTTT

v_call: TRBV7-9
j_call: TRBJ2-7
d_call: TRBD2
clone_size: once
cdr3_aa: CASSPLTSGRSYEQYF
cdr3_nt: TGTGCCAGCAGCCCCCTGACTAGCGGGAGATCCTACGAGCAGTACTTC

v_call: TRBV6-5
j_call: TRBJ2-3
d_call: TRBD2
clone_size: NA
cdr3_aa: CASRLASTDTQYF
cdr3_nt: TGTGCCAGCAGACTAGCGAGCACAGATACGCAGTATTTT

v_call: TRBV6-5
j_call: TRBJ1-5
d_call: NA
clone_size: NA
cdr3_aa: CASSPGLVGAQHF
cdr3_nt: TGTGCCAGCAGCCCCGGGTTGGTCGGGGCCCAGCATTTT

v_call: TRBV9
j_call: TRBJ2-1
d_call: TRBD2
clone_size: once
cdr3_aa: CASSESSGGLMYEQFF
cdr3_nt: TGTGCCAGCAGCGAGAGTAGCGGGGGGTTAATGTATGAGCAGTTCTTC

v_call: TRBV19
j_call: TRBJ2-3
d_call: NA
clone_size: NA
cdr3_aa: CASRISWESTDTQYF
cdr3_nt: TGTGCCAGTAGGATATCCTGGGAGTCCACAGATACGCAGTATTTT

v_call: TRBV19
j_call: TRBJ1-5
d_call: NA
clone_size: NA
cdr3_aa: CAAGHNQPQHF
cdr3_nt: TGTGCCGCGGGGCACAATCAGCCCCAGCATTTT

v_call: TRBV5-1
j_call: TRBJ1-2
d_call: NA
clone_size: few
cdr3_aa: CASSLAGDHGYTF
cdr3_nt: TGCGCCAGCAGCTTGGCGGGGGATCATGGCTACACCTTC

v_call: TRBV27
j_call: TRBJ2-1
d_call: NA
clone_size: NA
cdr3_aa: CASATGSTYNEQFF
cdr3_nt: TGTGCCAGCGCAACAGGGTCGACCTACAATGAGCAGTTCTTC

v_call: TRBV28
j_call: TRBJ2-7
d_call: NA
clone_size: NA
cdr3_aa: CASSLPRPNYEQYF
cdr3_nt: TGTGCCAGCAGTCTACCTCGCCCAAACTACGAGCAGTACTTC

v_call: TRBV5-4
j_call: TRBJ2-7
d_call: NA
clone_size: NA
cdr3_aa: CASSLETRTYEQYF
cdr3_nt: TGTGCCAGCAGCTTGGAGACCAGGACTTACGAGCAGTACTTC

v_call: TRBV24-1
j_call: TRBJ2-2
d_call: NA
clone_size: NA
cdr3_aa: CATSEVSRGDTGELFF
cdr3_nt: TGTGCCACCAGTGAAGTTTCCAGGGGGGACACCGGGGAGCTGTTTTTT

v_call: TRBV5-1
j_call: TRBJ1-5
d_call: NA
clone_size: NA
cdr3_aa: CASSEDRYQPQHF
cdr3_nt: TGCGCCAGCAGCGAAGACAGGTATCAGCCCCAGCATTTT

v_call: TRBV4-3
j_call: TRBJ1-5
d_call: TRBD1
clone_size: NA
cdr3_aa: CASSRIHTGGAGQPQHF
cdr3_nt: TGCGCCAGCAGCCGTATACACACAGGGGGAGCTGGTCAGCCCCAGCATTTT

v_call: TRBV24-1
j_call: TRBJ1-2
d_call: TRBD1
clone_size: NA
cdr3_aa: CATSESGGVGYTF
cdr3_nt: TGTGCCACCAGTGAGTCAGGGGGAGTTGGCTACACCTTC